One and the same sample provided the 3 T cell receptor beta chains below, sequenced in a study of sequential checkpoint blockade in melanoma. Stated treatment: randomized to nivolumab then ipilimumab (arm A) or the reverse (arm B). The data were produced by immunoSEQ multiplex PCR, yet TCRdb's version contains in-frame clones alone and is incomplete. This sample has tens of thousands of clones, with 32% found just once. The material was tumor tissue (inferred from file names), obtained from a patient given nivolumab and ipilimumab in sequence. The receptor source for this set is a human donor with melanoma.

V and J are TRBV19 and TRBJ2-2, with 7 bases matching TRBD2. The germline V gene encodes CDR1 LNHDA and CDR2 SQIVND (reference sequence). J was trimmed by 4 bases and V by 2 bases; bases with no gene match: 10. This CDR3 has 17 residues. The CDR3 bases are TGTGCCAGTAGTATATATCGCGGGAGAGACATCACCGGGGAGCTGTTTTTT. Residues: CASSIYRGRDITGELFF. Filled out from reference TRBV19 and TRBJ2-2, the complete variable domain reads DGGITQSPKYLFRKEGQNVTLSCEQNLNHDAMYWYRQDPGQGLRLIYYSQIVNDFQKGDIAEGYSVSREKKESFPLTVTSAQKNPTAFYLCASSIYRGRDITGELFFGEGSRLTVL.

The table lists this clone with many counts. The chain carries TRBV6-8 and TRBJ1-5; 8 bases are shared with TRBD1. CDR1 is MNHGY and CDR2 is SAAAGT in the germline V gene. The trim removed 2 bases at V and 7 bases at J, leaving 4 bases unmatched. The CDR3 length is 14 residues. CDR3 nucleotide sequence: TGTGCCAGCAGTTACCAGACAGGGGAACAGCCCCAGCATTTT. It specifies CASSYQTGEQPQHF.

In its sample, this clone was seen a few times. The chain links TRBV28 to TRBJ1-1, with D tentatively TRBD1 (5 bases). The germline CDR1 and CDR2 sequences are MDHEN and SYDVKM. The length of the CDR3 is 14 residues. The V end lost 6 bases, the J end lost 0 bases, and 11 bases lay between the germline ends. For the CDR3, the DNA is TGTGCCAGCAGAACTGGGGCGATGAACACTGAAGCTTTCTTT. It codes for CASRTGAMNTEAFF.